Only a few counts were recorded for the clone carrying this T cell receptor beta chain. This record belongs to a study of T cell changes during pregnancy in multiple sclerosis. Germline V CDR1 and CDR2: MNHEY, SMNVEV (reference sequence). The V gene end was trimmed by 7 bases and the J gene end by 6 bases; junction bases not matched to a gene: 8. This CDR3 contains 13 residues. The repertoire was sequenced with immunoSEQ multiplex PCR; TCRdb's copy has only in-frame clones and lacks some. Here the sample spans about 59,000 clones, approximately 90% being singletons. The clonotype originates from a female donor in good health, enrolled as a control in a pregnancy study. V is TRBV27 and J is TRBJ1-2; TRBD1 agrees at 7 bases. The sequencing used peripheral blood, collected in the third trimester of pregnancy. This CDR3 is CASTRQGLDGYTF. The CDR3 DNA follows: TGTGCCAGCACACGACAGGGACTGGATGGCTACACCTTC.